This T cell receptor (beta chain) was observed in a study of early T cells in non-severe SARS-CoV-2 infection. Study overall: Unpaired chains resulted from sequencing bulk RNA of unsorted whole blood. Regarding the study as a whole: VDJdb-based matching was biased toward anti-spike CD8 responses and missed private and CD4 specificities.

This clonotype was found a few times. Antigen specificity is unknown. The CDR3 has 14 amino acids. The germline V gene has CDR1 ENHRY and CDR2 SYGVKD. Losses at the gene ends were 7 bases for V and 5 bases for J; bases not matched to a gene: 10. Via MiXCR, TCRdb re-called the 5' RACE reads, giving one row per CDR3 protein. The table has about 81,000 distinct CDR3 sequences, approximately 6% seen once. The sequenced sample was whole blood. The TCR comes from an adult who was a healthcare worker with PCR-confirmed SARS-CoV-2 infection or an uninfected control (not recorded which). The chain couples TRBV10-3 to TRBJ2-7; 8 bases are a match to TRBD2. For the CDR3, the DNA is TGTGCCATCAAGGCAGCGGGAGATCACGACGAGCAGTACTTC. It yields the protein CAIKAAGDHDEQYF.